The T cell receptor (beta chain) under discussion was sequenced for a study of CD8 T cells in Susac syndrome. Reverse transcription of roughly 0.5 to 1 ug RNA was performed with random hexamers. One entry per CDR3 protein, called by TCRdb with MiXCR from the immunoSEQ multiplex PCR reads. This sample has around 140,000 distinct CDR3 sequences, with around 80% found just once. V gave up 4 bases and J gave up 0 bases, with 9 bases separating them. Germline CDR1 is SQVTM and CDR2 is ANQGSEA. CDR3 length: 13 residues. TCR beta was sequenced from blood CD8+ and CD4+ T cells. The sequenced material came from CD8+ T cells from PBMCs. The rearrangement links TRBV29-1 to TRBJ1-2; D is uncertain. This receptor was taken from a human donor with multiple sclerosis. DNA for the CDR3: TGCAGCGTTGCAGGTGGAACTAACTATGGCTACACCTTC. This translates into CSVAGGTNYGYTF.